This passage covers 19 T cell receptor beta chains from one sample sequenced in a study of T-cell reconstitution after alpha-beta-depleted transplantation in children. TCRbeta library construction was performed incorporating unique molecular identifiers. TCRdb recomputed calls from the PCR reads with MiXCR, one row per CDR3 protein. The sample contains fewer than 550,000 distinct CDR3 sequences, roughly an eighth of which appear only once. The sequencing here drew on PBMCs, mostly from graft donor cells, taken 180 days after TCRalphabeta/CD19-depleted stem cell transplant. These receptors all stem from a female patient between 2 and 10 years old who had a stem cell transplant for aplastic anemia, so the T cells may come from the graft donor.

In this sample, this clonotype turned up many times. The genes are TRBV12-3 or TRBV12-4 and TRBJ2-2; TRBD1 aligns across 10 bases. The V gene end was trimmed by 5 bases and the J gene end by 7 bases; junction bases not matched to a gene: 7. The CDR3 covers 15 residues. CDR3 coding DNA: TGTGCCAGCAGTCACCGGGACAGGGGCGGCGGGGAGCTGTTTTTT. Translating it yields CASSHRDRGGGELFF.

In this sample, this clonotype turned up a few times. The V gene is TRBV15, the J gene TRBJ1-4; D ambiguous. CDR1 and CDR2 from the germline V gene are LNHNV and YYDKDF (reference sequence). Trimming removed 2 bases from V and 0 bases from J, with 7 bases in between. This CDR3 has 15 amino acids. CDR3 in amino acids: CATSRNIATNEKLFF. In DNA, the CDR3 is TGTGCCACCAGCAGAAACATTGCAACTAATGAAAAACTGTTTTTT.

This clonotype showed up many times. The chain joins TRBV20-1 to TRBJ2-7; TRBD2 matches at 8 bases. This CDR3 is built from 12 residues. J gave up 3 bases and V 6 bases, and 4 bases lay outside the gene matches. The germline CDR1 and CDR2 sequences are DFQATT and SNEGSKA (reference sequence). Written as DNA, the CDR3 is TGCAGTGCAACTACTAGCGGCTACGAGCAGTACTTC. This codes for CSATTSGYEQYF.

This sequence joins TRBV5-1 and TRBJ2-4; no clear D gene. This CDR3 is 16 amino acids long. Germline V gene lookup returns CDR1 SGHRS and CDR2 YFSETQ. V dropped 0 bases and J dropped 0 bases, with 10 bases sitting between them. CDR3 nucleotides: TGCGCCAGCAGCTTGGATGGACGGCTAGCCAAAAACATTCAGTACTTC. Its translation: CASSLDGRLAKNIQYF. The full variable domain, completed using reference TRBV5-1 and TRBJ2-4, is KAGVTQTPRYLIKTRGQQVTLSCSPISGHRSVSWYQQTPGQGLQFLFEYFSETQRNKGNFPGRFSGRQFSNSRSEMNVSTLELGDSALYLCASSLDGRLAKNIQYFGAGTRLSVL.

In its sample, this clonotype was seen a few times. This chain joins TRBV20-1 and TRBJ1-6; no clear D. CDR3 length: 15 residues. V gave up 1 base and J gave up 5 bases, with 12 bases separating them. CDR1 is DFQATT and CDR2 is SNEGSKA in the germline V gene (reference sequence). The CDR3 sequence: CSARAEYSNNSPLHF. Here the CDR3 DNA reads TGCAGTGCTAGAGCAGAATACAGCAATAATTCACCCCTCCACTTT.

The chain links TRBV6-2 or TRBV6-3 to TRBJ2-3; TRBD2 aligns across 12 bases. In germline, CDR1 is MNHEY, CDR2 SVGEGT. The CDR3 is 17 residues long. V trimming: 4 bases; J trimming: 5 bases; junction bases outside the gene matches: 10. The CDR3 region is CASSSGLAGRPIDTQYF. The CDR3 bases are TGTGCCAGCAGTTCAGGACTAGCGGGAAGGCCTATAGATACGCAGTATTTT.

In this sample, this clonotype turned up a few times. The chain carries TRBV5-5 and TRBJ2-1; D not certain. There are 13 residues in the CDR3. The V gene's germline CDR1 is SGHKS and CDR2 YYEKEE (reference sequence). The V gene lost 5 bases and the J gene lost 5 bases, with 11 bases spanning the gap. The CDR3 protein is CASSPTTNNEQFF. CDR3 bases: TGTGCCAGCAGTCCGACGACCAACAATGAGCAGTTCTTC.

The V and J genes are TRBV27 and TRBJ2-7; D not certain. CDR3 size: 13 residues. Trimming took 2 bases from V and 2 from J, leaving 7 bases between them. In germline, CDR1 is MNHEY, CDR2 SMNVEV (reference sequence). CDR3 loop: CASSLLATYEQYF. Written as DNA, the CDR3 is TGTGCCAGCAGTTTACTCGCGACCTACGAGCAGTACTTC.

The chain carries TRBV9 and TRBJ2-2, with 12 positions matching TRBD1. This CDR3 has 18 amino acids. Trimming took 0 bases from V and 4 from J; bases not matched to a gene: 7. Looked up from germline, CDR1 is SGDLS and CDR2 is YYNGEE. CDR3 DNA sequence: TGTGCCAGCAGCGTAGGAGGGACAGGGGGCTATACCACCGGGGAGCTGTTTTTT. This sequence encodes CASSVGGTGGYTTGELFF.

This clonotype showed up many times. V gene TRBV20-1 combines with J gene TRBJ1-4, with a weak D call TRBD1 (6 bases). The CDR3 has 13 residues. The germline CDR1 and CDR2 sequences are DFQATT and SNEGSKA (reference sequence). The germline V and J ends were trimmed by 2 bases and 8 bases, with 12 bases remaining between them. The CDR3 loop is CSARKGGGEKLFF. CDR3 nucleotide sequence: TGCAGTGCTAGAAAAGGGGGAGGAGAAAAACTGTTTTTT.

This clonotype was detected only a few times. CDR3 loop: CASSPGTGPNEKLFF. The CDR3 nucleotides are TGTGCCAGCAGCCCAGGGACAGGGCCTAATGAAAAACTGTTTTTT. The J gene is TRBJ1-4, the V gene TRBV7-6, with TRBD1 identical over 9 bases. V shed 5 bases and J 3 bases; nucleotides not matched to a gene: 4. This CDR3 is built from 15 residues. In germline, CDR1 is SGHVS, CDR2 FNYEAQ.

This sequence joins TRBV6-1 and TRBJ2-3; weak D call: TRBD1 (6 bases). Germline CDR1 is MNHNS and CDR2 is SASEGT. With 7 bases removed from V and 5 bases from J, the gap between germline ends came to 19 bases. The CDR3 has 15 residues. CDR3 sequence (DNA): TGTGCCAGCACCGACAGGTATCAGGTCAAAGATACGCAGTATTTT. This codes for CASTDRYQVKDTQYF.

This clonotype was detected ten times or more. V gene TRBV14 combines with J gene TRBJ2-1; possibly TRBD1 for D (5 bases). Trimming took 4 bases from V and 6 from J, leaving 13 bases between them. Germline values: CDR1 SGHDN, CDR2 FVKESK. This CDR3 has 14 residues. In DNA form, the CDR3 reads TGTGCCAGCAGCCCCTTTATTAGGGGCAATGAGCAGTTCTTC. It translates to CASSPFIRGNEQFF.

This clonotype was counted between two and nine times. This chain links TRBV21-1 with TRBJ2-7; the table's D gene call, TRBD2, was not cross checked with the DNA. TRBV21-1 is deemed a pseudogene. This CDR3 contains 16 residues. CDR3 DNA: TGTGCCTTACAGCCTCCCAGGGTAGGAAAAAACTACGAGCAGTACGTC. Residues: CALQPPRVGKNYEQYV.

This clonotype was seen only a few times. The chain employs TRBV12-3 or TRBV12-4 and TRBJ1-2; 10 positions agree with TRBD1. J gave up 6 bases and V 2 bases, and 6 bases lay outside the gene matches. The CDR3 loop spans 15 amino acids. The CDR3 loop reads CASSLSGQGLHGYTF. The CDR3 DNA reads TGTGCCAGCAGTTTATCGGGACAGGGGTTGCATGGCTACACCTTC.

This rearrangement joins TRBV5-1 to TRBJ2-7; 7 bases line up with TRBD1. Germline lookup yields CDR1 SGHRS and CDR2 YFSETQ. The CDR3 is 14 residues long. The J segment lost 2 bases and the V segment lost 4 bases, leaving 6 bases of the junction unmatched. In DNA form, the CDR3 reads TGCGCCAGCAGCGTCCGGGACAGTGCCTACGAGCAGTACTTC. It encodes CASSVRDSAYEQYF.

For this clonotype: A much larger clone lies a single base off, so this may be a read error. The chain carries TRBV13 and TRBJ2-7; 7 bases are shared with TRBD1. With V trimmed by 5 bases and J by 4 bases, 5 bases remained unmatched. Germline CDR1 and CDR2: PRHDT and FYEKMQ (reference sequence). The CDR3 has 13 residues. The CDR3 DNA sequence: TGTGCCAGCAGCCCGGGACAGAAGTACGAGCAGTACTTC. Translation gives CASSPGQKYEQYF.

The J gene is TRBJ2-7, the V gene TRBV4-3; tentative D call: TRBD2 (6 bases). CDR1 and CDR2 from the germline V gene are LGHNA and YSLEER. This CDR3 comprises 15 residues. V was cut by 0 bases and J by 3 bases, with 12 bases left in between. CDR3 in DNA: TGCGCCAGCAGCCAAGATCGCGGGAAGGACTACGAGCAGTACTTC. It translates to CASSQDRGKDYEQYF.

This chain links TRBV7-3 with TRBJ2-1, with D perhaps TRBD1 (6 bases). The germline V gene has CDR1 SGHTA and CDR2 FQGTGA. This CDR3 has 14 residues. Deletions cut 2 bases from V and 5 bases from J, with 10 bases between. The CDR3 nucleotides are TGTGCCAGCAGCTTACAGGGGCCAAACAATGAGCAGTTCTTC. This translates into CASSLQGPNNEQFF.